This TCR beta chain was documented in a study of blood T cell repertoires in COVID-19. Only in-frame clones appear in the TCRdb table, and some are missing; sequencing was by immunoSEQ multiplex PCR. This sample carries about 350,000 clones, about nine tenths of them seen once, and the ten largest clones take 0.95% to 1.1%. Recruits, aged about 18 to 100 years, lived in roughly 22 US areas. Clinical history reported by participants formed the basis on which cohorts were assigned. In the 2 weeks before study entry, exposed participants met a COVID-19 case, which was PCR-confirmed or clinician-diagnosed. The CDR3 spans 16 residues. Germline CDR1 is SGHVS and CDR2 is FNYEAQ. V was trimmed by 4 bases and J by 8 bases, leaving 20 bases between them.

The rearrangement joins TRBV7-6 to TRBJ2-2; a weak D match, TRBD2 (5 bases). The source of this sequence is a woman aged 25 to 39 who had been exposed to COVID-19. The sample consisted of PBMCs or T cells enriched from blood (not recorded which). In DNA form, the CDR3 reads TGTGCCAGCAGCTCCCCTCTGGTAGCGCCACTGGGGGAGCTGTTTTTT. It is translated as CASSSPLVAPLGELFF. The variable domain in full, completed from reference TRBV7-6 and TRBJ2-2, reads GAGVSQSPRYKVTKRGQDVALRCDPISGHVSLYWYRQALGQGPEFLTYFNYEAQQDKSGLPNDRFSAERPEGSISTLTIQRTEQRDSAMYRCASSSPLVAPLGELFFGEGSRLTVL.